These T cell receptor beta chains were read from a single sample in a study of post-analysis software for immune sequencing data. Each CDR3 protein is one row after TCRdb ran MiXCR on the PCR reads. The table has roughly 650,000 distinct CDR3 sequences, over 45% seen once; the top ten hold about 11%. What was sequenced was blood. The receptors stem from a girl aged 2-10 years with multiple sclerosis. The CDR3 runs from the conserved cysteine through the conserved F or W. The D gene is left open where the match is weak. Clone size is given for some rows only: seen once, a few or many times, or a class if the clone is expanded.

d_call	v_call	clone_size	j_call	cdr3_nt	cdr3_aa
-	TRBV29-1	-	TRBJ2-7	TGCAGCGTCATAGGCGTCTACGAGCAGTACTTC	CSVIGVYEQYF
TRBD1	TRBV10-3	-	TRBJ1-4	TGTGCCATCAGGGGACAGGAGGATGAAAAACTGTTTTTT	CAIRGQEDEKLFF
-	TRBV27	-	TRBJ2-7	TGTGCCAGCACCGGATCGAGCTCCTACGAGCAGTACTTC	CASTGSSSYEQYF
-	TRBV5-1	few	TRBJ2-1	TGCGCCAGCAGCTCTAGCGACTCCTACAATGAGCAGTTCTTC	CASSSSDSYNEQFF
TRBD2	TRBV20-1	few	TRBJ2-1	TGCAGTGCTAAAAGCGGGAGGGCTGAGCAGTTCTTC	CSAKSGRAEQFF
TRBD2	TRBV2	once	TRBJ2-5	TGTGCCAGCAGACGTAGCGGGGGGGTACAAGAGACCCAGTACTTC	CASRRSGGVQETQYF
TRBD1	TRBV20-1	-	TRBJ2-7	TGCAGTGCTACTAGCACAGGGGAGTCCGTCTCCTACGAGCAGTACTTC	CSATSTGESVSYEQYF
TRBD1	TRBV20-1	-	TRBJ1-2	TGCAGTGCCCTGCCAGGGGGAGGGGACTATGGCTACACCTTC	CSALPGGGDYGYTF
TRBD2	TRBV12-3/TRBV12-4	-	TRBJ2-3	TGTGCCAGCAGATCGCGCCAGACTAGCATAAATACGCAGTATTTT	CASRSRQTSINTQYF
TRBD1	TRBV2	few	TRBJ2-7	TGTGCCAGCAGTCGGAACAGGGGCGGCGAGCAGTACTTC	CASSRNRGGEQYF
-	TRBV25-1	-	TRBJ2-1	TGTGCCAGCAGTGAAAAACATGGGCAGGGGAGGGGCAATGAGCAGTTCTTC	CASSEKHGQGRGNEQFF